Listed here is a single T cell receptor beta chain. The assay received all extracted DNA from sorted CD8+ subsets. Assay: immunoSEQ multiplex PCR; the TCRdb copy retains only in-frame clones and omits some. The table has over 10,000 clones, about 90% seen once. Described time point: pre-treatment baseline. Sampling occurred pretreatment (T0) and at week 3 (W3), after cycle one of checkpoint blockade. Prior systemic cancer therapy, immunosuppressant use and other active malignancies excluded patients. This specimen comes from a study of blood T cell dynamics during melanoma immunotherapy. Across the study: First-line therapy was either pembrolizumab or nivolumab with ipilimumab for metastatic melanoma.

Trimming removed 5 bases from V and 3 bases from J; junction bases left unmatched: 7. Germline V lookup: CDR1 SEHNR, CDR2 FQNEAQ (reference sequence). CDR3 size: 15 residues. Sample: effector memory CD8+ T cells from blood, taken from a patient treated with checkpoint blockade. The clonotype originates from a human donor with melanoma. The J gene is TRBJ2-4, the V gene TRBV7-9, with 7 bases aligning to TRBD2. The CDR3 DNA reads TGTGCCAGCAGCCCAACATGGGAGGGCAAAAACATTCAGTACTTC. Translated, it gives CASSPTWEGKNIQYF.